This T cell receptor (beta chain) is from a study of cytomegalovirus exposure and HLA in healthy donors. Study-wide results and limits: The investigators catalogued 150 or so TCR beta chains as cytomegalovirus-associated.

V was pared by 6 bases and J by 8 bases, with 17 bases between. The CDR3 is made up of 14 amino acids. Germline assignment: CDR1 SGHTA and CDR2 FQGTGA. The PCR ran on 60 Vbeta and 13 Jbeta primers. TCRdb's copy holds only in-frame clones and misses some; the assay was immunoSEQ multiplex PCR. The table records some 170,000 clones, approximately 79% of them present only once. This clone was found once. Its specificity is not known. This sequence was found in a man aged 40-55 years in good health and CMV-seronegative. Sequencing was performed on PBMCs. The chain has TRBV7-3 and TRBJ2-1; possible D gene TRBD2, 6 bases. For the CDR3, the DNA is TGTGCCAGCAGTAGCGGCGGGCTGGGCGATGAGCAGTTCTTC. The encoded protein is CASSSGGLGDEQFF. Looking up the rest from reference TRBV7-3 and TRBJ2-1 gives the full variable domain: GAGVSQTPSNKVTEKGKYVELRCDPISGHTALYWYRQSLGQGPEFLIYFQGTGAADDSGLPNDRFFAVRPEGSVSTLKIQRTERGDSAVYLCASSSGGLGDEQFFGPGTRLTVL.